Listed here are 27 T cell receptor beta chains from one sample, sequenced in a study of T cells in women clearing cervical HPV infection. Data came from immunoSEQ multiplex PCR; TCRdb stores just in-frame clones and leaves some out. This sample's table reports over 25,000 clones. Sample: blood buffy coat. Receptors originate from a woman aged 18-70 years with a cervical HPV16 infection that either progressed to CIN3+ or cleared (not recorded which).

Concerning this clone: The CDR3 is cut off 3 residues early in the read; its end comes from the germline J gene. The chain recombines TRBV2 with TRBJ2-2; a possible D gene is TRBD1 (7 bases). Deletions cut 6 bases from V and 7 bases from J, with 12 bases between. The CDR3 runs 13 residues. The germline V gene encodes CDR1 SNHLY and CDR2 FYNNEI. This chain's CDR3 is CASSGQGGGELFF. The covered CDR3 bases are TGTGCCAGCAGCGGTCAGGGGGGCGGGGAG.

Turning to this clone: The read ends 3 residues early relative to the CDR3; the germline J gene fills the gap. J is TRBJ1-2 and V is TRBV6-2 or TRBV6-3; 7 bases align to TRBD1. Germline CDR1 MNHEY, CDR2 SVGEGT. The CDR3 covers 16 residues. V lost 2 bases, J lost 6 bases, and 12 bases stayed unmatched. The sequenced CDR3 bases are TGTGCCAGCAGTTACATACAGGGGTTTTCCCTCGATGGC. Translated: CASSYIQGFSLDG. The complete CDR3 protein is CASSYIQGFSLDGYTF.

The part of the CDR3 DNA that was read is TGTGCCAGCAGCTTAGGCCCAGGAAACACTGAA. This gives the protein CASSLGPGNTE. Given in full, the CDR3 is CASSLGPGNTEAFF. V and J are TRBV7-6 and TRBJ1-1; D gene uncertain. The read comes to an end 3 residues before the CDR3 does, leaving the germline J gene to fill in the end. The germline V gene has CDR1 SGHVS and CDR2 FNYEAQ. V was shortened by 1 base and J by 2 bases, with 8 bases between the two germline ends. The CDR3 loop spans 14 amino acids.

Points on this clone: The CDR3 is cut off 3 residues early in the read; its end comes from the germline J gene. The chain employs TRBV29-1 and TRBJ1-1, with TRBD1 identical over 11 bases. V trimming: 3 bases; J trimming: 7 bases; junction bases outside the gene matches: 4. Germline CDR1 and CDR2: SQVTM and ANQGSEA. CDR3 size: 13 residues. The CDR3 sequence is CSVEDRGPGEAFF. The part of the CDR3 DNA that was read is TGCAGCGTTGAGGACAGGGGGCCAGGTGAA.

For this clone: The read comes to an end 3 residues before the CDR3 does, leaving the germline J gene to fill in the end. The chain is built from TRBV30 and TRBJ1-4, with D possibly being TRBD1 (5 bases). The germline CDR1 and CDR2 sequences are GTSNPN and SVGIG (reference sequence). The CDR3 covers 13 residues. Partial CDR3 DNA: TGTGCCAAAGACGTCTCTGGGGCCAACGTA. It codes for CAKDVSGANV. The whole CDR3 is CAKDVSGANVLFF.

CDR3 DNA, as far as it was read: TGCAGTGCTAGAGAGGGAGCGGGAACCTACAATGAG. Its protein product is CSAREGAGTYNE. The full CDR3 reads CSAREGAGTYNEQFF. This rearrangement joins TRBV20-1 to TRBJ2-1; 7 bases line up with TRBD2. The read falls 3 residues short of the CDR3 end, and the missing part is taken from the germline J gene. J gave up 2 bases and V 0 bases, and 4 bases lay outside the gene matches. The CDR3 is made up of 15 amino acids. Germline values: CDR1 DFQATT, CDR2 SNEGSKA (reference sequence).

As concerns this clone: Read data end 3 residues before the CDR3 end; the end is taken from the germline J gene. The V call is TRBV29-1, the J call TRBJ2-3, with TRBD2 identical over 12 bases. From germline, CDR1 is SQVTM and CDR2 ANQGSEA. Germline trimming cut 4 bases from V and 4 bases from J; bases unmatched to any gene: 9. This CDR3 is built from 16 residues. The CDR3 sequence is CSVVGRLAGDPDTQYF. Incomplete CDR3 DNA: TGCAGCGTTGTGGGGCGACTAGCGGGAGATCCAGATACG.

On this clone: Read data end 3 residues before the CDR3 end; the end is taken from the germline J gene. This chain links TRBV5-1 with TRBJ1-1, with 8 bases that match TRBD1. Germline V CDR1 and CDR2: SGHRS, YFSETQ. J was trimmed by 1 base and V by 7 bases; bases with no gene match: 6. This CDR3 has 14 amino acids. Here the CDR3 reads CASEGTGANTEAFF. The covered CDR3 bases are TGCGCCAGCGAAGGGACAGGAGCGAACACTGAA. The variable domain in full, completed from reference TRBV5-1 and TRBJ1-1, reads KAGVTQTPRYLIKTRGQQVTLSCSPISGHRSVSWYQQTPGQGLQFLFEYFSETQRNKGNFPGRFSGRQFSNSRSEMNVSTLELGDSALYLCASEGTGANTEAFFGQGTRLTVV.

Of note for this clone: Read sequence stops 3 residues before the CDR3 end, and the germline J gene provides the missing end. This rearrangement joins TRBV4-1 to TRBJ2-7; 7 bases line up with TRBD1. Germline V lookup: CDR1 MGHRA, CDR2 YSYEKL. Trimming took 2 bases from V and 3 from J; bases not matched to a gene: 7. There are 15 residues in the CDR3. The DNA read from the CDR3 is TGCGCCAGCAGCCAAATTGACAGGGACAACTACGAG. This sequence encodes CASSQIDRDNYE. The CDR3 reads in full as CASSQIDRDNYEQYF.

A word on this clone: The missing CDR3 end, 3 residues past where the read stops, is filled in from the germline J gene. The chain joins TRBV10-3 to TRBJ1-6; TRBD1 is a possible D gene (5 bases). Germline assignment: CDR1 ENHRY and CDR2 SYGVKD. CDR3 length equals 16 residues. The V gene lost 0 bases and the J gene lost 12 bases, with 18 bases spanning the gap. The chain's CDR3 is CAISESLQAEHLPLHF. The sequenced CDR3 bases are TGTGCCATCAGTGAGTCGCTACAGGCCGAACACTTACCC.

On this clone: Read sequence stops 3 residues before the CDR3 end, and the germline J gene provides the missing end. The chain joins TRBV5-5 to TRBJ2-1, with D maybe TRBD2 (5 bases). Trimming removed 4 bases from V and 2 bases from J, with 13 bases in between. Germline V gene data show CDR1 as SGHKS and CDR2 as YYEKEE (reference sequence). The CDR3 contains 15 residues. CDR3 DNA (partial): TGTGCCAGCAGCCAACTAGATTCCCCCTACAATGAG. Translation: CASSQLDSPYNE. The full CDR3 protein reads CASSQLDSPYNEQFF.

This CDR3 is CASSPRNVGRARTEAFF. CDR3 DNA, as far as it was read: TGTGCCAGCTCACCGAGGAACGTAGGTAGGGCCCGCACTGAA. The chain links TRBV18 to TRBJ1-1; no definite D call. Read coverage stops 3 residues before the CDR3 terminus; the germline J gene supplies the remainder. Germline lookup yields CDR1 KGHSH and CDR2 LQKENI. The length of the CDR3 is 17 residues. V lost 3 bases and J 4 bases, leaving 21 bases between the germline ends.

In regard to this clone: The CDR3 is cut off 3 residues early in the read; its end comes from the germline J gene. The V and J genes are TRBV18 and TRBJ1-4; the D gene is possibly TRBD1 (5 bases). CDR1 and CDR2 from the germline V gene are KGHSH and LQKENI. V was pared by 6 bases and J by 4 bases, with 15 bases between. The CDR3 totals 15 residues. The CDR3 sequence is CASSRSTAINEKLFF. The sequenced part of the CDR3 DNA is TGTGCCAGCTCCCGCTCGACAGCCATTAATGAAAAA.

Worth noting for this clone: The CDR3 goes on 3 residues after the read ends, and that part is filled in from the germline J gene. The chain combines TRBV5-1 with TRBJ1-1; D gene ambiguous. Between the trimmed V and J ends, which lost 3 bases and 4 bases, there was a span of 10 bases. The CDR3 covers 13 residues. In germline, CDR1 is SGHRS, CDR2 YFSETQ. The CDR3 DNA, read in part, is TGCGCCAGCAGCTCAGAGGCGGTCACTGAA. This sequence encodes CASSSEAVTE. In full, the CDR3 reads CASSSEAVTEAFF.

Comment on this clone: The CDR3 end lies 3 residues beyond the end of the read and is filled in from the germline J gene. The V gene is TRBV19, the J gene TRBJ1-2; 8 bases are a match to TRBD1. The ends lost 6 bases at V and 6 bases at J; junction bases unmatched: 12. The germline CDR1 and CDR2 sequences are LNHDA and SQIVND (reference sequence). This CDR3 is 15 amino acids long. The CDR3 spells CASSGDRLYPNGYTF. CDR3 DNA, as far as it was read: TGTGCCAGTAGCGGGGACAGGCTATACCCAAATGGC.

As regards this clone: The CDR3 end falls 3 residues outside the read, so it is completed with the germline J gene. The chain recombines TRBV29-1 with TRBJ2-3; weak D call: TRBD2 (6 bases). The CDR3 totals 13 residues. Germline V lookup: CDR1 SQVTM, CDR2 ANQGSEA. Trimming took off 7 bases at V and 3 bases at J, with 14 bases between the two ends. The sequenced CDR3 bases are TGCAGCGCAGCGGGCCCTACGACAGATACG. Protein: CSAAGPTTDT. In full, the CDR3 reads CSAAGPTTDTQYF.

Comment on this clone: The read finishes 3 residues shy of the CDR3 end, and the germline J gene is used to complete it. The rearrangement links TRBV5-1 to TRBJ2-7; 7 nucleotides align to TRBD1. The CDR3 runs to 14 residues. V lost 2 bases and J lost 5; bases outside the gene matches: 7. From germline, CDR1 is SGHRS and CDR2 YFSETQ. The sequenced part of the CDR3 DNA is TGCGCCAGCAGCTTAGGACAGGCCAACCACGAG. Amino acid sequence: CASSLGQANHE. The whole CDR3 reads CASSLGQANHEQYF.

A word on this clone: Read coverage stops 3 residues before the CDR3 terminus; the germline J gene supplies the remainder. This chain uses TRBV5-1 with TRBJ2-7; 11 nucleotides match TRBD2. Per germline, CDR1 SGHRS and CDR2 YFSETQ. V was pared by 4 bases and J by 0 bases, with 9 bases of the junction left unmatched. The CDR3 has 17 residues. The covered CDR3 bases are TGCGCCAGCAGCCAACCGGGACTAGCGGATTACTCCTACGAG. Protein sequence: CASSQPGLADYSYE. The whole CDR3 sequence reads CASSQPGLADYSYEQYF.

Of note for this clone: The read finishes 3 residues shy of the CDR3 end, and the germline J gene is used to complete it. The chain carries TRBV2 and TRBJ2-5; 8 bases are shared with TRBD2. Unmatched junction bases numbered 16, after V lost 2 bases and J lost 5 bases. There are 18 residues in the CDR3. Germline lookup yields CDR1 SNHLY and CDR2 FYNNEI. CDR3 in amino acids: CASSELGVAGRGGETQYF. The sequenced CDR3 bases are TGTGCCAGCAGTGAACTCGGGGTAGCGGGACGAGGGGGGGAGACC.

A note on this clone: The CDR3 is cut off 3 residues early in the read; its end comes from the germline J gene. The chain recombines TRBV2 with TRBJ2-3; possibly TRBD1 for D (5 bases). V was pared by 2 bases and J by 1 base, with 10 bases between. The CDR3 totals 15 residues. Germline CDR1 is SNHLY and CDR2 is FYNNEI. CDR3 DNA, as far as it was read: TGTGCCAGCAGTGAACAGGGTTCCGGCACAGATACG. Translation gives CASSEQGSGTDT. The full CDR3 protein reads CASSEQGSGTDTQYF.

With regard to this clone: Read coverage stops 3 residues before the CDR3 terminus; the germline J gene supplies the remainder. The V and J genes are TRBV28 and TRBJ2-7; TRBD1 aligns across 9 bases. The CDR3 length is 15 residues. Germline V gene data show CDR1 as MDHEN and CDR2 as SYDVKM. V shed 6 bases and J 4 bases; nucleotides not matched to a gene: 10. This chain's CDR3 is CASSTTGTGLYEQYF. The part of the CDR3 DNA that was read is TGTGCCAGCAGCACTACCGGGACAGGGCTATACGAG.

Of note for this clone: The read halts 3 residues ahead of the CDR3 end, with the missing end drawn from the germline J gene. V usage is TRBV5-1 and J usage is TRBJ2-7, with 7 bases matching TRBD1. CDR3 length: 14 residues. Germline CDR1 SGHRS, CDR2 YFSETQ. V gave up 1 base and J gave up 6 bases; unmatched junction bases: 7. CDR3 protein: CASSLSQGVGEQYF. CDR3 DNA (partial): TGCGCCAGCAGCTTGTCGCAGGGGGTGGGCGAG. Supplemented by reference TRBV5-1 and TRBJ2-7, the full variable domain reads KAGVTQTPRYLIKTRGQQVTLSCSPISGHRSVSWYQQTPGQGLQFLFEYFSETQRNKGNFPGRFSGRQFSNSRSEMNVSTLELGDSALYLCASSLSQGVGEQYFGPGTRLTVT.

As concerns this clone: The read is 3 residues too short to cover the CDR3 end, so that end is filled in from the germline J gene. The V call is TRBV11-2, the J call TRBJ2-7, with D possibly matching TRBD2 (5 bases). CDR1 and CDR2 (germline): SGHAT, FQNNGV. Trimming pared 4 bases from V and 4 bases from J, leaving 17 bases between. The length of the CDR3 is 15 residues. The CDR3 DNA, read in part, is TGTGCCAGCAGCTCCCGACCCGAGGGTGAGTACGAG. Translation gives CASSSRPEGEYE. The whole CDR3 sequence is CASSSRPEGEYEQYF.

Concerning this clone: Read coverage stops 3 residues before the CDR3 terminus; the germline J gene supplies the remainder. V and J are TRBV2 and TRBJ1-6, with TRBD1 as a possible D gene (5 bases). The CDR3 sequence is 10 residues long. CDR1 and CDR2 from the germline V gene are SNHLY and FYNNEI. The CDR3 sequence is CASSRVSLHF. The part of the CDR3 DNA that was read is TGTGCCAGCAGCAGGGTATCC.

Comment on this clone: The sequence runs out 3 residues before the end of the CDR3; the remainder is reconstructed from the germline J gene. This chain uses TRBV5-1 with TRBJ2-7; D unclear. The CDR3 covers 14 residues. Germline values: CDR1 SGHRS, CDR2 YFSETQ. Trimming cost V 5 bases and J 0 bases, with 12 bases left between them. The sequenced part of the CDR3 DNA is TGCGCCAGCAGACCCCCCGCCAGCTCCTACGAG. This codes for CASRPPASSYE. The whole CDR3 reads CASRPPASSYEQYF.

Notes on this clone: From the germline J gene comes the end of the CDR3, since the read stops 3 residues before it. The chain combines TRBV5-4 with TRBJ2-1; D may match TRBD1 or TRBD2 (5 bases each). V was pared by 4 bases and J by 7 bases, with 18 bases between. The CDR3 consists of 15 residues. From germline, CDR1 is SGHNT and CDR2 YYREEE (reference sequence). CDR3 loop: CASSRPPGSNNEQFF. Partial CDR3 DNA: TGTGCCAGCAGCCGCCCCCCAGGGAGTAATAATGAG.

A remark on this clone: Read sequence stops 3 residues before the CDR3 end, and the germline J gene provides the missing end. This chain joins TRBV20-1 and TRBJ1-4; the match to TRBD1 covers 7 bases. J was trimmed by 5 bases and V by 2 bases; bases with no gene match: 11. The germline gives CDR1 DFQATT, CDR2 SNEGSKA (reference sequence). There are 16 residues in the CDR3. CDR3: CSARLDRAEGNEKLFF. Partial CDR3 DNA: TGCAGTGCTAGATTAGACAGGGCAGAGGGAAATGAAAAA.